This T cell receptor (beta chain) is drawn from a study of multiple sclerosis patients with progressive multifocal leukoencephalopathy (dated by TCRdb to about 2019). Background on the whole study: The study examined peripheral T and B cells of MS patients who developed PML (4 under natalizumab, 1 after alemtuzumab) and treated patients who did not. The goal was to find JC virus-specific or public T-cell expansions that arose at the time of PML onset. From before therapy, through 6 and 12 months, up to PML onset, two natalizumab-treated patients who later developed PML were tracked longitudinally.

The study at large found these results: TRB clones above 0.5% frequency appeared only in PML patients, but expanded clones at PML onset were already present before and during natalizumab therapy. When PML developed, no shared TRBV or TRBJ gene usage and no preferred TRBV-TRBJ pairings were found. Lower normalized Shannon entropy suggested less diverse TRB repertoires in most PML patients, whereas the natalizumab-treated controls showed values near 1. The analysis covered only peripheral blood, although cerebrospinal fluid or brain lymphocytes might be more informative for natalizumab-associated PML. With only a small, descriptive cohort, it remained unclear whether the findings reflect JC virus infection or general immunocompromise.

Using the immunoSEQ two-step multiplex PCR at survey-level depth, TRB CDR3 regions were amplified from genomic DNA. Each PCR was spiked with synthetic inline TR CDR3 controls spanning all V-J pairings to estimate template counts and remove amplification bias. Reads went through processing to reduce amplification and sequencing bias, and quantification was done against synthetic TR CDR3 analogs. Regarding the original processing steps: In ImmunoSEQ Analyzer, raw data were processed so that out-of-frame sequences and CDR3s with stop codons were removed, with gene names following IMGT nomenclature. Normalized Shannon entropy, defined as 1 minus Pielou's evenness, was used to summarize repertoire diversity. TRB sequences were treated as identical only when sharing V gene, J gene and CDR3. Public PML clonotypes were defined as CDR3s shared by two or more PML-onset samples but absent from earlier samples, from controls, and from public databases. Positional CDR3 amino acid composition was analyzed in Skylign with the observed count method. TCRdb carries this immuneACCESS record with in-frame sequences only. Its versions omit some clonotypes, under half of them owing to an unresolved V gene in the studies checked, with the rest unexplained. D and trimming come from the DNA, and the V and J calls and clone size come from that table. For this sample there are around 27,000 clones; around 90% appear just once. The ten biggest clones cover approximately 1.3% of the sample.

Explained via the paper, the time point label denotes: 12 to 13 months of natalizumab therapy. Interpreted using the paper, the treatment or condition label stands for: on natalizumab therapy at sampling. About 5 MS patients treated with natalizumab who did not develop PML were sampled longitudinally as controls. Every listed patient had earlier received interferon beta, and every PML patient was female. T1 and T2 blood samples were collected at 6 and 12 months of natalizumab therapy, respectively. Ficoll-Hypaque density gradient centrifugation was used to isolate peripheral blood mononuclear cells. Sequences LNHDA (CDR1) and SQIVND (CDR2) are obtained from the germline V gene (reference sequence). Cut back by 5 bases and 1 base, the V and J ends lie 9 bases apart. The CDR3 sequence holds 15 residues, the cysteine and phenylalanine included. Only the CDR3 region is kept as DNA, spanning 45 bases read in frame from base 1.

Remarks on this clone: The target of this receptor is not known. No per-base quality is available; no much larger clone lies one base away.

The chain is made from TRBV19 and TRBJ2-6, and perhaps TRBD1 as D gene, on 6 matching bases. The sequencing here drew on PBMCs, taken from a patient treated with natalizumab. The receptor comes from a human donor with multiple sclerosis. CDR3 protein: CASSQQGSGANVLTF. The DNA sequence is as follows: TGTGCCAGTAGTCAACAGGGTTCTGGGGCCAACGTCCTGACTTTC.